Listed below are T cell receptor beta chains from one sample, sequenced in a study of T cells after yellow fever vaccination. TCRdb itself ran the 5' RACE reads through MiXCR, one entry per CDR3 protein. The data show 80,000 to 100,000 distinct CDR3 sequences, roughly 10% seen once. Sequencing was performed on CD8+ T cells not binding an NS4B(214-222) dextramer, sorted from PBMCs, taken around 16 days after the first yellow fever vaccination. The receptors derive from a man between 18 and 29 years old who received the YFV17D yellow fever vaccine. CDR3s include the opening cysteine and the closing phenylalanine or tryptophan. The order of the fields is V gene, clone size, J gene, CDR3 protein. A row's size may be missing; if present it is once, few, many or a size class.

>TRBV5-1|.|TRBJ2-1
CASSFDFYNEQFF
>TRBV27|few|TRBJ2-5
CASSLLSGALETQYF
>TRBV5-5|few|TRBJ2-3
CASRRGIYGGGDTQYF
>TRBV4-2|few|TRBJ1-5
CASSQDPTGYGNQPQHF
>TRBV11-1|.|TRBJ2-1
CASSVRLSTQLTKILGEQFF
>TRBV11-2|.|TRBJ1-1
CASSLTFSPNTEAFF
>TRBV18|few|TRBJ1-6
CASSPPKVGSLASPLHF
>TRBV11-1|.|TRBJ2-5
CASSRPPLPRGTSGTQYF
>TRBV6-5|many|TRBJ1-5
CARINLTQHF
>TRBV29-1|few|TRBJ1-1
CSATGNTEAFF
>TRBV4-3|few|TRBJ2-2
CASSATPTGPGELFF
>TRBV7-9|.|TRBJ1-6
CASGLDRGLSPLHF
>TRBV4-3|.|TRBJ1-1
CASSQVSRAISGEAFF
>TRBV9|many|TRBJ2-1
CASSVVAGSYNEQFF
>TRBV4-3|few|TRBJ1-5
CASSQDWADSNQPQHF
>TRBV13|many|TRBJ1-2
CASSHRDYGYTF
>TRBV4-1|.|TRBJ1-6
CASSHLGVASPLHF
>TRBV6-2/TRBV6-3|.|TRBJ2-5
CATLGLQRETQYF
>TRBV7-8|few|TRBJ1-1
CASSLLMNTEAFF
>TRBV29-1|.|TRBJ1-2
CSVVHYLAGKNYGYTF
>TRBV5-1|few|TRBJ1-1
CASSEDRGYTEAFF
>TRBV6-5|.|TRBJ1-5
CASSYSRGDSNQPQHF
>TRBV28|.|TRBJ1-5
CASSLGVESNQPQHF
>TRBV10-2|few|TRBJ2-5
CASSEMETQYF
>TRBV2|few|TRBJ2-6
CASSGTKRGPISSGANVLTF
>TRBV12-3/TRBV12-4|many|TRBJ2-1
CASSFSYNEQFF